These 27 T cell receptor beta chains came from one sample sequenced in a study of T cell responses to AZD1222 COVID-19 vaccine. Sequencing was performed with immunoSEQ multiplex PCR; in TCRdb, only in-frame clones are kept and a portion is missing. The sample includes 150,000 or so clones, about 87% of them seen just once. This material consisted of peripheral blood, taken on day 0 of MenACWY control vaccination. These receptors all stem from an adult in good health.

The CDR3 bases are TGTGCCTGGAGCGGACAGAACTATGGCTACACCTTC. It translates to CAWSGQNYGYTF. The J gene is TRBJ1-2, the V gene TRBV30, with D tentatively TRBD1 (6 bases). Trimming removed 3 bases at V and 2 bases at J, with 7 bases between. The germline V gene has CDR1 GTSNPN and CDR2 SVGIG (reference sequence). The CDR3 loop spans 12 amino acids.

V gene TRBV18 combines with J gene TRBJ1-2; D is perhaps TRBD1 (5 bases). Trimming took off 3 bases at V and 1 base at J, with 9 bases between the two ends. This CDR3 comprises 14 residues. Germline loops: CDR1 KGHSH, CDR2 LQKENI. The CDR3 DNA reads as TGTGCCAGCTCACCGGGACGGATTAACTATGGCTACACCTTC. It yields the protein CASSPGRINYGYTF. The full variable domain, in which reference TRBV18 and TRBJ1-2 provide the parts outside the CDR3, is NAGVMQNPRHLVRRRGQEARLRCSPMKGHSHVYWYRQLPEEGLKFMVYLQKENIIDESGMPKERFSAEFPKEGPSILRIQQVVRGDSAAYFCASSPGRINYGYTFGSGTRLTVV.

This sequence joins TRBV11-2 and TRBJ1-4; TRBD1 aligns across 7 bases. The CDR3 spans 13 residues. CDR1 is SGHAT and CDR2 is FQNNGV in the germline V gene. The V gene end was trimmed by 3 bases and the J gene end by 8 bases; junction bases not matched to a gene: 3. In DNA form, the CDR3 reads TGTGCCAGCAGCTTGGCAGGGGGGGAAAAACTGTTTTTT. It specifies CASSLAGGEKLFF. Filled out from reference TRBV11-2 and TRBJ1-4, the complete variable domain reads EAGVAQSPRYKIIEKRQSVAFWCNPISGHATLYWYQQILGQGPKLLIQFQNNGVVDDSQLPKDRFSAERLKGVDSTLKIQPAKLEDSAVYLCASSLAGGEKLFFGSGTQLSVL.

The chain links TRBV15 to TRBJ2-1; possibly TRBD1 or TRBD2 for D (9 bases each). V gave up 6 bases and J gave up 4 bases, with 22 bases separating them. From germline, CDR1 is LNHNV and CDR2 YYDKDF (reference sequence). The CDR3 consists of 17 residues. The CDR3 region has the DNA TGTGCCACCAGGGACAGGGGAGAAGCGGGGGGATACAATGAGCAGTTCTTC. Translated: CATRDRGEAGGYNEQFF.

The chain is built from TRBV7-9 and TRBJ1-1; 7 nucleotides agree with TRBD1. This CDR3 comprises 14 residues. V shed 5 bases and J 7 bases; nucleotides not matched to a gene: 10. CDR1 and CDR2 (germline): SEHNR, FQNEAQ (reference sequence). The DNA of the CDR3 is TGTGCCAGCAGCCTAGGACAGGCGTTCGGTGAAGCTTTCTTT. It encodes CASSLGQAFGEAFF.

The rearrangement joins TRBV21-1 to TRBJ1-1. TRBV21-1 is noted as a pseudogene. The CDR3 extends over 16 amino acids. The CDR3 nucleotides are TGTGCCAGCAGCAAACAACGGAGGGAAATTCCGACTGAAGCTTTCTTT. Translating gives CASSKQRREIPTEAFF.

The chain links TRBV3-1 (or the pseudogene TRBV3-2) to TRBJ2-7, with D possibly being TRBD2 (5 bases). V lost 2 bases, J lost 1 base, and 18 bases lay in between. The CDR3 is made up of 17 amino acids. Germline loops: CDR1 LGHDT, CDR2 YNNKEL (reference sequence). CDR3 DNA: TGTGCCAGCAGCCAAATGAGGGAACGGAGGATATCCTACGAGCAGTACTTC. This translates into CASSQMRERRISYEQYF.

The chain is built from TRBV15 and TRBJ1-2; TRBD1 aligns across 7 bases. Germline V CDR1 and CDR2: LNHNV, YYDKDF (reference sequence). This CDR3 is built from 12 residues. With 6 bases clipped from V and 8 bases from J, the junction kept 6 bases outside the gene matches. This CDR3 is CATSPTGYGYTF. The CDR3, as DNA: TGTGCCACCAGTCCGACAGGGTACGGCTACACCTTC.

V is TRBV29-1 and J is TRBJ1-2; TRBD1 is a possible D gene (6 bases). CDR3 size: 12 residues. Trimming left V 1 base short and J 7 bases short, with 10 bases between. Germline assignment: CDR1 SQVTM and CDR2 ANQGSEA. The CDR3 nucleotides read TGCAGCGTTGAAGGGCAGGGGATTGGCTACACCTTC. This translates into CSVEGQGIGYTF.

As for this clone: Other DNA sequences in the same sample also yield this CDR3. The chain employs TRBV9 and TRBJ1-5; D unresolved. The V gene lost 0 bases and the J gene lost 3 bases, with 7 bases spanning the gap. This CDR3 is 14 amino acids long. From germline, CDR1 is SGDLS and CDR2 YYNGEE. The CDR3 here is CASSVGGFNQPQHF. Here the CDR3 DNA reads TGTGCCAGCAGCGTAGGCGGGTTCAATCAGCCCCAGCATTTT.

Regarding this clone: The sample holds other DNA sequences that translate to the same CDR3. This sequence joins TRBV14 and TRBJ1-3; no clear D. The germline V and J ends were trimmed by 1 base and 7 bases, with 8 bases remaining between them. Looked up from germline, CDR1 is SGHDN and CDR2 is FVKESK. This CDR3 is built from 13 residues. CDR3 in DNA: TGTGCCAGCAGCCAAGTAGGGAGGAACACCATATATTTT. Protein: CASSQVGRNTIYF. Full variable domain (remainder filled in from reference TRBV14 and TRBJ1-3): EAGVTQFPSHSVIEKGQTVTLRCDPISGHDNLYWYRRVMGKEIKFLLHFVKESKQDESGMPNNRFLAERTGGTYSTLKVQPAELEDSGVYFCASSQVGRNTIYFGEGSWLTVV.

The genes are TRBV6-5 and TRBJ1-5; 7 bases align to TRBD1. The CDR3 length is 15 residues. The germline CDR1 and CDR2 sequences are MNHEY and SVGAGI. Germline trimming cut 7 bases from V and 0 bases from J; bases unmatched to any gene: 6. Here the CDR3 DNA reads TGTGCCAGCACCAAAGGGGGCTATAGCAATCAGCCCCAGCATTTT. Translated: CASTKGGYSNQPQHF.

The chain carries TRBV2 and TRBJ1-1; D is uncertain. The V gene lost 6 bases and the J gene lost 12 bases, with 14 bases spanning the gap. CDR1 SNHLY and CDR2 FYNNEI come from the germline V gene. The CDR3 sequence is 11 residues long. The CDR3 coding sequence is TGTGCCAGCAGGGCAATGTGGCCGCCTTTCTTT. Translated: CASRAMWPPFF.

The J gene is TRBJ2-3, the V gene TRBV29-1; TRBD2 agrees at 14 bases. CDR3 size: 17 residues. The V segment lost 7 bases and the J segment 3 bases; nucleotides outside the gene matches: 12. Germline V gene data show CDR1 as SQVTM and CDR2 as ANQGSEA. The chain's CDR3 is CSGMGLAGEIWTDTQYF. Written as DNA, the CDR3 is TGCAGCGGGATGGGACTAGCGGGAGAAATATGGACAGATACGCAGTATTTT.

V gene TRBV4-3 combines with J gene TRBJ1-6; D ambiguous. This CDR3 has 14 amino acids. Germline-derived CDR1 and CDR2 are LGHNA and YSLEER. Trimming took off 0 bases at V and 10 bases at J, with 10 bases between the two ends. CDR3 in DNA: TGCGCCAGCAGCCAAGAACACGGGAGATCACCCCTCCACTTT. Translating gives CASSQEHGRSPLHF.

This chain uses TRBV9 with TRBJ1-1, with D unresolved. CDR1 and CDR2 from the germline V gene are SGDLS and YYNGEE. Trimming took off 4 bases at V and 11 bases at J, with 21 bases between the two ends. The CDR3 is 14 amino acids. The CDR3 here is CASSPALVRGYAFF. Written as DNA, the CDR3 is TGTGCCAGCAGCCCAGCTCTCGTACGAGGGTACGCTTTCTTT.

This chain uses TRBV6-6 with TRBJ1-1, with D hard to call. Germline CDR1 reads MNHNY; CDR2 reads SVGAGI (reference sequence). The V and J ends lost 6 bases and 2 bases respectively, with 13 bases between them. The CDR3 loop spans 14 amino acids. CDR3 sequence reads: CASRNSGLNTEAFF. The CDR3 nucleotides read TGTGCCAGCAGAAACTCTGGGCTTAACACTGAAGCTTTCTTT.

Only one count was recorded for this clone. V and J are TRBV11-2 and TRBJ1-4, with 7 bases lining up with TRBD1. The germline gives CDR1 SGHAT, CDR2 FQNNGV. V trimming: 5 bases; J trimming: 12 bases; junction bases outside the gene matches: 12. This CDR3 comprises 14 residues. CDR3 nucleotides: TGTGCCAGCAGCCTGACAGGGTTCCCGAGTCAACTGTTTTTT. This gives the protein CASSLTGFPSQLFF. Filled out from reference TRBV11-2 and TRBJ1-4, the complete variable domain reads EAGVAQSPRYKIIEKRQSVAFWCNPISGHATLYWYQQILGQGPKLLIQFQNNGVVDDSQLPKDRFSAERLKGVDSTLKIQPAKLEDSAVYLCASSLTGFPSQLFFGSGTQLSVL.

The chain has TRBV4-1 and TRBJ1-1; TRBD1 might be the D (6 bases). Trimming took off 0 bases at V and 0 bases at J, with 8 bases between the two ends. CDR1 and CDR2 from the germline V gene are MGHRA and YSYEKL. This CDR3 is 15 amino acids long. Here the CDR3 DNA reads TGCGCCAGCAGCCAAGAAACAGGGATGAACACTGAAGCTTTCTTT. Protein: CASSQETGMNTEAFF.

This clone was seen only once. The chain has TRBV11-2 and TRBJ2-3, with 8 bases identical to TRBD2. This CDR3 has 16 residues. The V segment lost 5 bases and the J segment 0 bases; nucleotides outside the gene matches: 7. Germline V gene data show CDR1 as SGHAT and CDR2 as FQNNGV. CDR3 bases: TGTGCCAGCAGCGTCGTAGCGGGGTCTAGCACAGATACGCAGTATTTT. Amino acid sequence: CASSVVAGSSTDTQYF. The whole variable domain, filled in from reference TRBV11-2 and TRBJ2-3, reads EAGVAQSPRYKIIEKRQSVAFWCNPISGHATLYWYQQILGQGPKLLIQFQNNGVVDDSQLPKDRFSAERLKGVDSTLKIQPAKLEDSAVYLCASSVVAGSSTDTQYFGPGTRLTVL.

The chain recombines TRBV19 with TRBJ1-1; no clear D gene. CDR3 length: 13 amino acids. Germline-derived CDR1 and CDR2 are LNHDA and SQIVND (reference sequence). Trimming took 2 bases from V and 4 from J, leaving 8 bases between them. The CDR3 sequence: CASSIILGTEAFF. DNA for the CDR3: TGTGCCAGTAGTATAATTCTAGGCACTGAAGCTTTCTTT.

The chain uses TRBV27 and TRBJ1-2, with 7 bases identical to TRBD1. V shed 8 bases and J 0 bases; nucleotides not matched to a gene: 6. CDR3 length: 14 residues. Germline lookup yields CDR1 MNHEY and CDR2 SMNVEV (reference sequence). The CDR3 sequence: CASGGTAANYGYTF. In nucleotides, the CDR3 is TGTGCCAGCGGGGGGACAGCCGCTAACTATGGCTACACCTTC.

V and J are TRBV7-9 and TRBJ2-7; D is unclear. The ends were cut back, 2 bases at V and 2 bases at J, with 10 bases in the middle. The CDR3 sequence is 14 residues long. Germline CDR1 is SEHNR and CDR2 is FQNEAQ (reference sequence). CDR3 bases: TGTGCCAGCAGCTTATCAGCAGTCACCTACGAGCAGTACTTC. Encoded protein: CASSLSAVTYEQYF.

The J gene is TRBJ2-1, the V gene TRBV19; no reliable D call. CDR3 length equals 14 residues. V lost 4 bases to trimming and J lost 3 bases, with 10 bases between them. Germline V gene sequence: CDR1 LNHDA, CDR2 SQIVND (reference sequence). CDR3 sequence reads: CASSKQILYNEQFF. The CDR3, as DNA: TGTGCCAGTAGTAAACAGATCCTCTACAATGAGCAGTTCTTC.

The V gene is TRBV4-3, the J gene TRBJ1-3, with D perhaps matching TRBD1 (6 bases). V lost 4 bases and J 0 bases, leaving 16 bases between the germline ends. This CDR3 has 17 amino acids. Germline V gene lookup returns CDR1 LGHNA and CDR2 YSLEER. CDR3 bases: TGCGCCAGCAGCCCCCCTCCAACAGGGTCCTCTGGAAACACCATATATTTT. It encodes CASSPPPTGSSGNTIYF.

The chain couples TRBV24-1 to TRBJ1-6; D call uncertain. This CDR3 region has 13 residues. Trimming took 3 bases from V and 8 from J, leaving 7 bases between them. Looked up from germline, CDR1 is KGHDR and CDR2 is SFDVKD. This chain's CDR3 is CATSDGRDSPLHF. The CDR3 DNA is TGTGCCACCAGTGATGGGCGGGATTCACCCCTCCACTTT.

This rearrangement joins TRBV12-2 to TRBJ2-1. TRBV12-2 is classified as a pseudogene. The CDR3 runs to 15 residues. The CDR3 loop is CASRLGPYAYNEQFF. In nucleotides, the CDR3 is TGTGCAAGTCGCTTAGGCCCTTATGCCTACAATGAGCAGTTCTTC.